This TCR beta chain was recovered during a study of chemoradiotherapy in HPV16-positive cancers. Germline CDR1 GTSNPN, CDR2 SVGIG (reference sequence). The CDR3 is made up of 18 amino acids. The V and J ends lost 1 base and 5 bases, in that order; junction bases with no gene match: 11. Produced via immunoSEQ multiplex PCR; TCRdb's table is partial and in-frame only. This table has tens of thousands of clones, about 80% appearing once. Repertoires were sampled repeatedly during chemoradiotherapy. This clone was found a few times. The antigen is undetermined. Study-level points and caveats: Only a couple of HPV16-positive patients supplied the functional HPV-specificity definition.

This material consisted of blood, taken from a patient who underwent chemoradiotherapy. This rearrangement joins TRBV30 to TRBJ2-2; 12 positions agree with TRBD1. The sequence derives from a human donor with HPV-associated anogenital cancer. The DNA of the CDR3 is TGTGCCTGGAGTGCCCGGGGACAGGGGGCTCAGAGAACCGGGGAGCTGTTTTTT. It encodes CAWSARGQGAQRTGELFF.